This T cell receptor (beta chain) was documented in a study of T cells expressing NK-cell markers. In generating TCR beta cDNA, 5'RACE template switching with UMIs was used. Each CDR3 protein gets one entry in TCRdb, which reprocessed the 5' RACE reads and gives no DNA. This sample's clone table lists over 200,000 distinct CDR3 sequences. The CDR3 consists of 16 residues. CDR1 and CDR2 (germline): SEHNR, FQNEAQ (reference sequence). General study results and limits: HCMV specificity was not established for the expanded NKG2C+ T cell clones.

As to this clonotype: Its antigen is unidentified.

V usage is TRBV7-9 and J usage is TRBJ2-1; absent DNA, TCRdb's TRBD1 call cannot be checked. The sequenced sample was blood T cells: a sorted CD56 or NKG2C T cell subset, CD4+ or CD8+ T cells, or bulk PBMC T cells (not recorded which). The sequence derives from a young man in good health. CDR3 sequence reads: CASSESTIPLYNEQFF.